These 8 T cell receptor beta chains were sequenced from one sample in a study of blood T cell repertoires in COVID-19. The assay was immunoSEQ multiplex PCR, and TCRdb's table has in-frame clones only and misses some. This sample has approximately 76,000 clones, with 70% to 90% found just once. The material sequenced was peripheral blood. The receptor source for this set is a man younger than 45 with acute or convalescent COVID-19.

This clone was observed a single time. The J gene is TRBJ1-4, the V gene TRBV7-3; tentative D call: TRBD1 (5 bases). Germline V gene data show CDR1 as SGHTA and CDR2 as FQGTGA. V was cut by 5 bases and J by 13 bases, with 14 bases left in between. The CDR3 contains 12 residues. This CDR3 reads CASSTQGGPLFF. For the CDR3, the DNA is TGTGCCAGCAGCACCCAGGGTGGCCCACTGTTTTTT.

The rearrangement links TRBV19 to TRBJ2-2; D gene uncertain. V lost 8 bases, J lost 8 bases, and 12 bases lay in between. CDR1 and CDR2 (germline): LNHDA, SQIVND (reference sequence). CDR3 size: 12 residues. The CDR3 nucleotides read TGTGCCAGTGAGCAGCGTCAGGGGGAGCTGTTTTTT. Its protein product is CASEQRQGELFF.

The chain employs TRBV9 and TRBJ2-2; TRBD2 matches 9 bases. The CDR3 loop spans 15 amino acids. Germline V gene sequence: CDR1 SGDLS, CDR2 YYNGEE. With 1 base clipped from V and 7 bases from J, the junction kept 5 bases outside the gene matches. CDR3 amino acids: CASSVLAGGHGELFF. The DNA of the CDR3 is TGTGCCAGCAGCGTACTGGCGGGAGGGCACGGGGAGCTGTTTTTT.

The rearrangement joins TRBV7-2 to TRBJ1-2; 7 bases align to TRBD1. This CDR3 is 13 amino acids long. In germline, CDR1 is SGHTA, CDR2 FQGNSA. The V segment lost 5 bases and the J segment 3 bases; nucleotides outside the gene matches: 3. CDR3 amino acids: CASSTGQYYGYTF. The CDR3 region has the DNA TGTGCCAGCAGCACGGGACAGTACTATGGCTACACCTTC.

The genes are TRBV5-1 and TRBJ2-3; D might be TRBD2 (5 bases). CDR3 length: 13 amino acids. Germline V lookup: CDR1 SGHRS, CDR2 YFSETQ. V was clipped by 0 bases and J by 6 bases, with 8 bases between them. The CDR3: CASSLAPSDTQYF. DNA for the CDR3: TGCGCCAGCAGCTTGGCCCCTAGCGATACGCAGTATTTT.

V usage is TRBV19 and J usage is TRBJ1-5, with 7 positions matching TRBD1. Trimming took 5 bases from V and 7 from J; bases not matched to a gene: 8. This CDR3 spans 14 amino acids. Germline loops: CDR1 LNHDA, CDR2 SQIVND (reference sequence). The CDR3 DNA reads as TGTGCCAGTAGTGCCTACAGGGGAGGACAGCCCCAGCATTTT. Translated: CASSAYRGGQPQHF. Variable domain in full (rest from reference TRBV19 and TRBJ1-5): DGGITQSPKYLFRKEGQNVTLSCEQNLNHDAMYWYRQDPGQGLRLIYYSQIVNDFQKGDIAEGYSVSREKKESFPLTVTSAQKNPTAFYLCASSAYRGGQPQHFGDGTRLSIL.

This chain uses TRBV5-4 with TRBJ2-7; weak D call: TRBD2 (6 bases). Between the trimmed V and J ends, which lost 4 bases and 2 bases, there was a span of 13 bases. This CDR3 spans 14 amino acids. Germline CDR1 reads SGHNT; CDR2 reads YYREEE (reference sequence). CDR3 coding DNA: TGTGCCAGCAGCCTGGGTCCGGGGGCCTACGAGCAGTACTTC. Translated, it gives CASSLGPGAYEQYF.

CDR3 in amino acids: CASSHDRAYGYTF. DNA for the CDR3: TGTGCCAGCAGTCATGACAGGGCCTATGGCTACACCTTC. V gene TRBV12-3 or TRBV12-4 combines with J gene TRBJ1-2, with 7 bases matching TRBD1. The ends lost 5 bases at V and 4 bases at J; junction bases unmatched: 4. This CDR3 region has 13 residues.